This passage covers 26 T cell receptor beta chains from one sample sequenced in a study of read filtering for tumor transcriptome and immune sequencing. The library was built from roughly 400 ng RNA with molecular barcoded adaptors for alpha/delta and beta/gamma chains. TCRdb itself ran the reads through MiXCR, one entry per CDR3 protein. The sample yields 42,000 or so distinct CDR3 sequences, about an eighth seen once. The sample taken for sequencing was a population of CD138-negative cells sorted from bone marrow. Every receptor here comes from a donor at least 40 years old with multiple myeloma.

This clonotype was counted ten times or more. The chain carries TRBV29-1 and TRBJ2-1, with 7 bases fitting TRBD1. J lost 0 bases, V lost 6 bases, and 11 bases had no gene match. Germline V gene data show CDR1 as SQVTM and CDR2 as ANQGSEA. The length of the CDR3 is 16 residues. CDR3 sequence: CSVPRQGPSSYNEQFF. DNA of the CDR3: TGCAGCGTACCCAGACAGGGACCTAGCTCCTACAATGAGCAGTTCTTC.

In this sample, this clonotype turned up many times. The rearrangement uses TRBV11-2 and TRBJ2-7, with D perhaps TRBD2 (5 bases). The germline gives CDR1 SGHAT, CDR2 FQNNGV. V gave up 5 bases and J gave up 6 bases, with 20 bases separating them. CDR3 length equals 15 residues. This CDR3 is CASSLTTRNGVEQYF. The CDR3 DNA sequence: TGTGCCAGCAGCCTTACGACTCGGAACGGGGTCGAGCAGTACTTC.

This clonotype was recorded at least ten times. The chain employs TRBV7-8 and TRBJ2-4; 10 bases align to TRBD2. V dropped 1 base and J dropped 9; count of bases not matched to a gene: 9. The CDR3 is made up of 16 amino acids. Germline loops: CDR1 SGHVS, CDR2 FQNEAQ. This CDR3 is CASSLEVSGRQGIQYF. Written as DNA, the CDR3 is TGTGCCAGCAGCTTAGAAGTTAGCGGGAGGCAGGGCATTCAGTACTTC.

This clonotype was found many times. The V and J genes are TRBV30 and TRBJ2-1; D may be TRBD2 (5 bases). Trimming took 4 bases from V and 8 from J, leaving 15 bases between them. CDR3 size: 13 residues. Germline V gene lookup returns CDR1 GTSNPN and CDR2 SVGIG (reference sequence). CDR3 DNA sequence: TGTGCCTGGAAGGTATTAGGGCGGGATGAGCAGTTCTTC. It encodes CAWKVLGRDEQFF. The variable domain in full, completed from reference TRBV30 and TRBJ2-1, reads SQTIHQWPATLVQPVGSPLSLECTVEGTSNPNLYWYRQAAGRGLQLLFYSVGIGQISSEVPQNLSASRPQDRQFILSSKKLLLSDSGFYLCAWKVLGRDEQFFGPGTRLTVL.

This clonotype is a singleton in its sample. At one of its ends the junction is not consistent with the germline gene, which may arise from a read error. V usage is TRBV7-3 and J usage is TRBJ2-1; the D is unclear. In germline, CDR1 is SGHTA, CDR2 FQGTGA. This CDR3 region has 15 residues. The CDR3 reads CASSLDRCSYNGQFF. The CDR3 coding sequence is TGTGCCAGCAGCTTAGACCGATGCTCCTACAATGGGCAGTTCTTC.

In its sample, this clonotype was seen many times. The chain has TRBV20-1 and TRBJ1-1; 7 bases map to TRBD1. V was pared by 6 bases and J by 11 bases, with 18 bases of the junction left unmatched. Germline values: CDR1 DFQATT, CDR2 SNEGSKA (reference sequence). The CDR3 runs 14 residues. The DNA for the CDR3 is TGCAGTGCAAGTAGGGGGCCCGGGGGTCGTGATGCTTTCTTT. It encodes CSASRGPGGRDAFF.

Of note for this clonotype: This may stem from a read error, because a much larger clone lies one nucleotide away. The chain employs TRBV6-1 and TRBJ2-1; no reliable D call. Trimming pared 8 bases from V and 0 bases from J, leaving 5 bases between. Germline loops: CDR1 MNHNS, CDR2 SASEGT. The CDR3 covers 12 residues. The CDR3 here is CASGASYNEQFF. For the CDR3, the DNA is TGTGCCAGCGGTGCCTCCTACAATGAGCAGTTCTTC.

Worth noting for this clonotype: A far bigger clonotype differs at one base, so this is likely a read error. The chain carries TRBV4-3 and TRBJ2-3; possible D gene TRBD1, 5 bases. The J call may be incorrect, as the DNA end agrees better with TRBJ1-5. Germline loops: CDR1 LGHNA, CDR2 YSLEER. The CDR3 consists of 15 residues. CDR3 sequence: CASSHWGGATDTQHF. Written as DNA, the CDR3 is TGCGCCAGCAGCCATTGGGGGGGTGCCACAGATACGCAGCATTTT.

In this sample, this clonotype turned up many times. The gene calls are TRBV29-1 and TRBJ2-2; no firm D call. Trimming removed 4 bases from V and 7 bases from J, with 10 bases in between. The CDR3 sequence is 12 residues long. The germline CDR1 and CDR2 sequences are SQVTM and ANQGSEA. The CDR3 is CSVGAKGGELFF. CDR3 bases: TGCAGCGTTGGGGCCAAAGGCGGGGAGCTGTTTTTT.

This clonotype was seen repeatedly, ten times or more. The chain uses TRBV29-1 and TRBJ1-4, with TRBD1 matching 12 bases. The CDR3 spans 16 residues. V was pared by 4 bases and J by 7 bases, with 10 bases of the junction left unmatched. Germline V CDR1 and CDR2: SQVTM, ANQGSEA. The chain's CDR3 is CSVGGTGGALSEKLFF. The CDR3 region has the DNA TGCAGCGTTGGAGGGACAGGGGGCGCGTTAAGTGAAAAACTGTTTTTT.

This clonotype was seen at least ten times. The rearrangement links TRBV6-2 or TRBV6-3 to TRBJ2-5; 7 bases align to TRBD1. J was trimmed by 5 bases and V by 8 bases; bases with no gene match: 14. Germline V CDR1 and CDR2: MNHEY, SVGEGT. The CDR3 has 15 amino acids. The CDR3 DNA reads TGTGCCAGCCGATCACTTCACAGGGGAGTTGAGACCCAGTACTTC. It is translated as CASRSLHRGVETQYF.

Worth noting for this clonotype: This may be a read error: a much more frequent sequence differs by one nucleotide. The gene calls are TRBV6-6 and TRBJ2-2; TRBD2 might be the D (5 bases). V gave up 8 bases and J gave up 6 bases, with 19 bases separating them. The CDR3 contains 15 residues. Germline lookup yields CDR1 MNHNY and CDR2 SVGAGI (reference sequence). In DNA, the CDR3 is TGTGCCAGCGGGCGGGCGAACAAGGGTTCCGGGGAGCTGTTTTTT. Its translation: CASGRANKGSGELFF.

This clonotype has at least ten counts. CDR3 nucleotide sequence: TGCAGCGTTGCGGGAGTCAGTGAGCAGTTCTTC. Translation: CSVAGVSEQFF. The V gene is TRBV29-1, the J gene TRBJ2-1; D is perhaps TRBD2 (6 bases). Germline loops: CDR1 SQVTM, CDR2 ANQGSEA. Trimming took 4 bases from V and 9 from J, leaving 10 bases between them. The CDR3 length is 11 residues.

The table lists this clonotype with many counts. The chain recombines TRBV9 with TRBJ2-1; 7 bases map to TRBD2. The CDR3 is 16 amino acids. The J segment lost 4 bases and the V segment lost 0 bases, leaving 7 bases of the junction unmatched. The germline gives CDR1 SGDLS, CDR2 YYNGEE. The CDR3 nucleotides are TGTGCCAGCAGCGTAGTCCCGGGAGGTTCATACAATGAGCAGTTCTTC. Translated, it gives CASSVVPGGSYNEQFF. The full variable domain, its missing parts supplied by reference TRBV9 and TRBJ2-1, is DSGVTQTPKHLITATGQRVTLRCSPRSGDLSVYWYQQSLDQGLQFLIQYYNGEERAKGNILERFSAQQFPDLHSELNLSSLELGDSALYFCASSVVPGGSYNEQFFGPGTRLTVL.

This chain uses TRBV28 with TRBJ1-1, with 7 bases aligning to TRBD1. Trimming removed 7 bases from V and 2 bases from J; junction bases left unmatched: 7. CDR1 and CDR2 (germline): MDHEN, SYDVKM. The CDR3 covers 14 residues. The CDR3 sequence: CASNDGQVNTEAFF. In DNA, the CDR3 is TGTGCCAGCAACGACGGACAGGTTAACACTGAAGCTTTCTTT.

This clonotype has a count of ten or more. CDR3 coding DNA: TGTGCCAGCAGCTTCCTAGGGGCTGAAGCTTTCTTT. This translates into CASSFLGAEAFF. The rearrangement joins TRBV7-2 to TRBJ1-1; D possibly corresponds to TRBD1 (5 bases). The CDR3 contains 12 residues. Germline CDR1 and CDR2: SGHTA and FQGNSA. The germline V and J ends were trimmed by 3 bases and 6 bases, with 8 bases remaining between them.

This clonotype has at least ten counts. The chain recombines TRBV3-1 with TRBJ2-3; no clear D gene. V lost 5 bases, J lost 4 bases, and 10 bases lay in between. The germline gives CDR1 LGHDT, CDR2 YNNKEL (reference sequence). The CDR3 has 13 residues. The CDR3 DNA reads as TGTGCCAGCAGCACCCGGCCCCCAGATACGCAGTATTTT. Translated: CASSTRPPDTQYF.

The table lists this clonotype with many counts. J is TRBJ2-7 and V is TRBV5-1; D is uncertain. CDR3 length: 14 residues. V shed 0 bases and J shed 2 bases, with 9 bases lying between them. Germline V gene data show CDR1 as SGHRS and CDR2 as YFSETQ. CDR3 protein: CASSLGPATYEQYF. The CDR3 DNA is TGCGCCAGCAGCTTGGGGCCAGCCACCTACGAGCAGTACTTC.

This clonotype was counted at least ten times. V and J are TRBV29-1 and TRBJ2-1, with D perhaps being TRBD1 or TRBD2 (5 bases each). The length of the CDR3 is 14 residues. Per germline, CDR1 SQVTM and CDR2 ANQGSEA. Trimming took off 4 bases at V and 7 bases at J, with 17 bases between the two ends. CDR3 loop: CSVGPGPLDNEQFF. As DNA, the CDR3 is TGCAGCGTTGGGCCGGGGCCCCTCGATAATGAGCAGTTCTTC.

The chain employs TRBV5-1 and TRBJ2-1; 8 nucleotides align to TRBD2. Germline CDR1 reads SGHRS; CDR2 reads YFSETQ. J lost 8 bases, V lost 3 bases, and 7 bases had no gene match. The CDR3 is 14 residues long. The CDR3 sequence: CASSSGLVWDEQFF. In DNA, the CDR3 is TGCGCCAGCAGCTCGGGACTAGTGTGGGATGAGCAGTTCTTC.

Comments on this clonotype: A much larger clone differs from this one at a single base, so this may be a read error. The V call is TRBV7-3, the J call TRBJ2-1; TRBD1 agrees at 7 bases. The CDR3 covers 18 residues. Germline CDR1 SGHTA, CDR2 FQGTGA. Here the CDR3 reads CASSLADREHNPRYERFF. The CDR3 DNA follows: TGTGCCAGCAGCTTAGCCGACAGGGAACATAACCCCCGCTATGAGCGGTTCTTC.

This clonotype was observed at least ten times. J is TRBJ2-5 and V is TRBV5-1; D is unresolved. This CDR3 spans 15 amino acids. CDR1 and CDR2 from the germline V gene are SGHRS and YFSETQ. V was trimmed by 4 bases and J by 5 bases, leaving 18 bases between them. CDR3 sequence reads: CASSPRPGSMETQYF. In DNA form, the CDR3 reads TGCGCCAGCAGCCCTCGTCCCGGGTCGATGGAGACCCAGTACTTC. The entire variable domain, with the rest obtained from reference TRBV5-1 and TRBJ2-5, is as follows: KAGVTQTPRYLIKTRGQQVTLSCSPISGHRSVSWYQQTPGQGLQFLFEYFSETQRNKGNFPGRFSGRQFSNSRSEMNVSTLELGDSALYLCASSPRPGSMETQYFGPGTRLLVL.

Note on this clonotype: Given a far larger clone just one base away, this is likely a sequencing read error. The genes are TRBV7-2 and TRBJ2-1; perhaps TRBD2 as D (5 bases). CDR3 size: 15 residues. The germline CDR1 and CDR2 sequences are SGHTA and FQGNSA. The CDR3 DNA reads TGTGCCAGCAGTCCAGCGGAGAGCTCCTTCAATGAGCAGTTCTTC. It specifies CASSPAESSFNEQFF.

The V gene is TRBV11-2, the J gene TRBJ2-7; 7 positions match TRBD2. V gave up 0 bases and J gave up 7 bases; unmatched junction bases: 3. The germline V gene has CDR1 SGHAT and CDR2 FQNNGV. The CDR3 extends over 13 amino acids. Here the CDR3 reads CASSLDGAGEQYF. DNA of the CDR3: TGTGCCAGCAGCTTAGACGGAGCGGGGGAGCAGTACTTC.

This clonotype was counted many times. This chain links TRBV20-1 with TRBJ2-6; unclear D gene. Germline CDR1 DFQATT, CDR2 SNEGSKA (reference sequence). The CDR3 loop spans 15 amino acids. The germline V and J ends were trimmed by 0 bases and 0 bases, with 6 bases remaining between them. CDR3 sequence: CSAREPFSGANVLTF. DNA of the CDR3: TGCAGTGCTAGAGAACCGTTCTCTGGGGCCAACGTCCTGACTTTC.

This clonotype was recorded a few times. This CDR3 is CSARGSLAGASNEQFF. The CDR3 DNA follows: TGCAGTGCTAGAGGGTCACTAGCGGGAGCAAGCAATGAGCAGTTCTTC. This chain links TRBV20-1 with TRBJ2-1; 11 bases match TRBD2. CDR3 length: 16 amino acids. With 1 base clipped from V and 6 bases from J, the junction kept 8 bases outside the gene matches. Germline values: CDR1 DFQATT, CDR2 SNEGSKA (reference sequence).